These T cell receptor beta chains were read from a single sample in a study of regulatory T cells in long-lasting Graves disease. A single record per CDR3 protein comes from TCRdb applying MiXCR to the multiplex PCR reads. The sample holds about 460,000 distinct CDR3 sequences, approximately 15% seen once. The same sample was also studied in work on T cells in Graves' hyperthyroidism and ophthalmopathy.

The starting material was peripheral blood mononuclear cells (PBMCs), obtained at new diagnosis, from a patient treated with antithyroid drugs. The receptors originated from a woman in her forties or fifties with Graves disease. Each CDR3 is given with its conserved first and last residue. The order of the fields is V gene, clone size, J gene, D gene, CDR3 protein, CDR3 DNA. The D gene is left open where the match is weak. Clone size appears in some rows only: once, few, many, or a class for an expanded clone.

V gene: TRBV3-1
clone size: few
J gene: TRBJ1-6
D gene: TRBD1
CDR3 protein: CASSHYRGTGTDNSPLHF
CDR3 DNA: TGTGCCAGCAGCCATTATAGGGGGACCGGGACAGACAACTCACCCCTCCACTTT

V gene: TRBV11-2
clone size: many
J gene: TRBJ2-1
D gene: TRBD2
CDR3 protein: CASSPGLADEQFF
CDR3 DNA: TGTGCCAGCAGCCCCGGACTAGCGGATGAGCAGTTCTTC

V gene: TRBV24-1
clone size: few
J gene: TRBJ2-2
D gene: TRBD1
CDR3 protein: CATSARDRGYTGELFF
CDR3 DNA: TGTGCCACCAGTGCACGGGACAGGGGTTACACCGGGGAGCTGTTTTTT

V gene: TRBV6-1
clone size: few
J gene: TRBJ2-1
D gene: TRBD2
CDR3 protein: CASSPGTTVYNEQFF
CDR3 DNA: TGTGCCAGCAGCCCCGGGACTACCGTATACAATGAGCAGTTCTTC

V gene: TRBV11-1
clone size: many
J gene: TRBJ2-1
D gene: -
CDR3 protein: CASSLLLAPRNEQFF
CDR3 DNA: TGTGCCAGCAGCTTGCTGCTAGCGCCGAGGAATGAGCAGTTCTTC

V gene: TRBV7-2
clone size: -
J gene: TRBJ1-4
D gene: TRBD1
CDR3 protein: CASSLEGQGYEKLFF
CDR3 DNA: TGTGCCAGCAGCCTGGAGGGACAGGGGTATGAAAAACTGTTTTTT

V gene: TRBV11-1
clone size: many
J gene: TRBJ2-1
D gene: TRBD2
CDR3 protein: CASRTTSGGNEQFF
CDR3 DNA: TGTGCCAGCAGGACGACTAGCGGGGGCAATGAGCAGTTCTTC

V gene: TRBV11-3
clone size: many
J gene: TRBJ2-2
D gene: -
CDR3 protein: CASSLGTVGSTGELFF
CDR3 DNA: TGTGCCAGCAGCTTAGGGACAGTGGGTTCCACCGGGGAGCTGTTTTTT

V gene: TRBV7-9
clone size: -
J gene: TRBJ2-5
D gene: TRBD2
CDR3 protein: CASSLLGTSGETQYF
CDR3 DNA: TGTGCCAGCAGCTTATTGGGGACTAGCGGTGAGACCCAGTACTTC

V gene: TRBV5-4
clone size: -
J gene: TRBJ2-7
D gene: -
CDR3 protein: CASSLTGTKTIEQYF
CDR3 DNA: TGTGCCAGCAGCTTAACCGGGACAAAGACGATAGAGCAGTACTTC